The clone carrying this TCR beta chain was observed many times. Its target is unknown. The protocol attached unique molecular identifiers to individual cDNA molecules. TCRdb recomputed calls from the 5' RACE reads with MiXCR, one row per CDR3 protein. The repertoire holds about 58,000 distinct CDR3 sequences, with more than 9.5% as singletons. The data belong to a study of early T cells in non-severe SARS-CoV-2 infection. As for the study in general: Unsorted whole-blood RNA was sequenced in bulk, leaving chains unpaired.

Points from the study as a whole: VDJdb matching skewed toward anti-spike CD8 responses, missing private and CD4 specificities.

Between the trimmed V and J ends, which lost 5 bases and 5 bases, there was a span of 19 bases. This CDR3 has 16 amino acids. The germline V gene encodes CDR1 LNHNV and CDR2 YYDKDF (reference sequence). The gene calls are TRBV15 and TRBJ1-5; D is possibly TRBD1 (5 bases). Sequenced sample: whole blood. The source of this sequence is an adult who was a healthcare worker with PCR-confirmed SARS-CoV-2 infection or an uninfected control (not recorded which). CDR3 sequence: CATSLGRGQRYQPQHF. In nucleotides, the CDR3 is TGTGCCACCAGCCTAGGTCGGGGCCAGAGGTATCAGCCCCAGCATTTT.